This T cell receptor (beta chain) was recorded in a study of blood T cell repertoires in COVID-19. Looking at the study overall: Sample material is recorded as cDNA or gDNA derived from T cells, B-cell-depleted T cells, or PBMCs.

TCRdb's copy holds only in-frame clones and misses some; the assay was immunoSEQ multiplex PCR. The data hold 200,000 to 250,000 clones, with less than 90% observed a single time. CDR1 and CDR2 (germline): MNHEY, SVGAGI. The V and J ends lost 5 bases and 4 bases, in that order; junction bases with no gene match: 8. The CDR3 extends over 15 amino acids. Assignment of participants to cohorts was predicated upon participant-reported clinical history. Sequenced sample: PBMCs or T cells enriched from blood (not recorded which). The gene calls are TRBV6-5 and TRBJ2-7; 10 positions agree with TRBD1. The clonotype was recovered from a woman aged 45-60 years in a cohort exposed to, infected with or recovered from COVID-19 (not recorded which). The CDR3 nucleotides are TGTGCCAGCAGTCGCCCGGGACAGGGGTATTACGAGCAGTACTTC. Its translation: CASSRPGQGYYEQYF.